Listed here is a single T cell receptor beta chain. This clonotype was counted at least ten times. The clone's antigen remains unknown. Per-base qualities were not stored, and no clone one base away is much larger. V was cut back by 6 bases and J by 5 bases, leaving a gap of 18 bases between them. The CDR3 spans 15 residues, from the cysteine through the phenylalanine. Just the 45-base CDR3 DNA is kept, in frame starting at base 1. This specimen comes from a study of CD8 T cells in ankylosing spondylitis (dated by TCRdb to about 2017). Looking at the study overall: T cell receptor beta repertoires were profiled in healthy donors and ankylosing spondylitis patients so that disease-linked TCR variants could be found. The whole study cohort included 108 healthy donors and 25 or so ankylosing spondylitis patients. Peripheral blood samples were taken, and synovial fluid was additionally collected from ankylosing spondylitis patients. The research as a whole found: The disease-linked clones had a CD8+ phenotype and were found at relatively low frequencies in peripheral blood. Some motif variants were previously reported in synovial fluid and blood of reactive arthritis patients, suggesting common disease-initiation mechanisms. Blood from ankylosing spondylitis patients appeared to be characterized by a TCR beta motif composed of eight highly homologous amino acid variants. According to the report, matched synovial fluid samples from ankylosing spondylitis patients were significantly enriched for the disease-linked clones.

Sequencing instrument: Illumina HiSeq 2500. TCR beta libraries were prepared by quantitative 5'-RACE with molecular barcodes. In the source study's methods: Disease-linked TCR variants were identified with a new computational method built on a probabilistic model of VDJ rearrangement. Starting from the raw public reads, TCRdb applied fastp trimming at Q25, assembled clones with MiXCR and retained in-frame beta chains. For every CDR3 protein sequence, its rows merge into one entry that carries the most common genes and DNA. The authors' filters were not applied to this entry. The sample has roughly 280,000 distinct CDR3 sequences on record, about 19% of them singletons. Of the sample, roughly 8.3% falls within the top ten clones.

Sequenced: blood, either unsorted or a sorted T cell fraction (not recorded which). This chain joins TRBV12-3 or TRBV12-4 to TRBJ2-3, with the D gene tentatively TRBD1 or TRBD2, based on 7 matching bases in each. This clonotype originated in a male donor with ankylosing spondylitis or in good health (not recorded which). Here is the DNA: TGTGCCAGCAGCGCGGGGAGGGGGCCTGGAGATACGCAGTATTTT. Translated, it gives CASSAGRGPGDTQYF.